The sequence of this T cell receptor (beta chain) was determined in a study of T cell responses to AZD1222 COVID-19 vaccine (dated by TCRdb to about 2021). Notes on the research overall: Because spike-specific TCR depth and breadth did not differ between the two schedules, AZD1222 recipients who got a second dose at roughly 4 weeks were pooled with those who got a second dose at roughly 12 weeks. TCR sequencing was performed for roughly 250 trial participants, of whom 200 to 220 were given two doses of AZD1222 and approximately 25 were given two doses of MenACWY control vaccine. Trial participants were enrolled into age subgroups of 18-55, 56-69 and 70-plus years, which contained 148, 28 and 57 TCR-sequenced participants, respectively. Broad study findings and their caveats: Because no day 14 peak-response samples were available, repertoires were characterized only after the peak T cell response. The 56-69-year group was small, and its depth increase did not reach significance, likely because of low power. Spike-specific TCR breadth and depth rose significantly after two AZD1222 doses compared with day 0 and with MenACWY recipients. Reportedly, close to half of the unique spike-specific TCRs recognized epitopes lying outside the regions that are mutated in the B.1.351 and B.1.1.7 variants. Most participants were white British and females outnumbered males, and the authors suggested that clonal diversity may have been underestimated. Conclusions about previously exposed vaccinees are limited, since just five or six AZD1222 recipients were seropositive for SARS-CoV-2 at baseline. The whole spike protein was spanned by vaccine-associated CD4 TCRs, and dominant responses were seen in regions 160-218 and 743-854.

Via the germline V gene (reference sequence), CDR1 is LNHDA and CDR2 SQIVND. Spanning cysteine to phenylalanine, the CDR3 consists of 13 amino acids. Of all the DNA, just the CDR3 is kept, 39 bases in frame from base 1. The trim is 9 bases for V and 0 bases for J, with a gap of 11 bases between the germline ends. In light of the paper, this sample's time point label describes: baseline before first vaccination. Samples from vaccinated people were obtained from the UK trials COV001 and COV002, which included a single-blind randomized controlled phase 2/3 trial of AZD1222 (ChAdOx1 nCoV-19) in healthy adults. For TCRbeta chain sequencing, PBMC samples from trial participants were taken at day 0 and at day 28 after the second dose. The CDR3 regions of human TCRbeta chains were analyzed by immunosequencing. The source study handled its data this way. Repertoire TCRs were checked for matches against a reference library of SARS-CoV-2-specific TCRs that had been generated using the MIRA antigen-specificity platform. Breadth was defined as the fraction of unique TCRs that were SARS-CoV-2-associated, and depth was defined as the fraction of total T cells that were SARS-CoV-2-associated. Using the MIRA data, each spike-specific TCR was mapped to the spike region that the TCR reacts to and placed in a CD4 or CD8 class. Log10-transformed breadth and depth values were compared by one-way ANOVA with Sidak's multiple comparisons tests. The table was pulled from immuneACCESS by TCRdb, which kept in-frame rearrangements only. Such tables lose some clones; where checked, under half of the loss comes from unresolved V genes, and the rest has no known cause. For V, J and clone size, that table is used; D and trimming come from the DNA. This sample lists tens of thousands of clones; nearly 90% were detected once. The top ten constitute 15% to 20% of the sample.

As regards this clone: Its binding antigen is unknown. Base qualities are missing; no much larger clone stands one base away.

This chain joins TRBV19 to TRBJ2-5, with an unclear D gene assignment. The specimen was peripheral blood, collected on day 0 of AZD1222 vaccination. This clonotype originated in an adult in good health. The CDR3 region: CASARRDQETQYF. The DNA is as follows: TGTGCCAGCGCCCGACGGGACCAAGAGACCCAGTACTTC.